A single TCR beta chain is shown here with its context. The antigen is unknown. A read error may produce the germline difference seen at one junction end. The data derive from a study of tumor and adjacent non-tumor tissue in lung cancer. Looking at the study overall: There were around 11 adenocarcinoma, 2 squamous cell carcinoma and 1 small cell lung cancer cases.

Three rounds of nested PCR, following a modified ARM-PCR protocol, produced the TCRbeta library. TCRdb fed the multiplex PCR reads into MiXCR, producing one record per CDR3 protein. Seen here are around 57,000 distinct CDR3 sequences, about 61% observed once, and the top ten hold 32%. No cell sorting was done before RNA was extracted from the tissue. This non-tumor lung sample came from over 3 cm beyond the tumor edge. The CDR3 spans 15 residues. Germline-derived CDR1 and CDR2 are SGHAT and FQNNGV. Whole-study findings and limits: Higher tumor TCR diversity was associated with shorter survival.

This receptor was obtained from a man between 65 and 85 years old with non-small cell lung cancer. This rearrangement joins TRBV11-2 to TRBJ2-5; 7 bases fit TRBD2. Sample: distant non-tumor lung tissue. As DNA, the CDR3 is TGTGCCAGCAGCTTATATAAGGGAGGGAGAGAGACTCAGTACTTC. It yields the protein CASSLYKGGRETQYF.